Below are 27 T cell receptor beta chains sequenced from a single sample in a study of blood T cell repertoires in COVID-19. The table came from immunoSEQ multiplex PCR; TCRdb's copy has only in-frame clones and leaves some out. The sample records about 83,000 clones, 70% to 90% being singletons. The material sequenced was peripheral blood. The source is a woman of 80 years or more in a cohort sampled during active or convalescent COVID-19.

The gene calls are TRBV6-1 and TRBJ1-5, with a tentative D call TRBD1 (6 bases). Between the trimmed V and J ends, which lost 3 bases and 7 bases, there was a span of 10 bases. The CDR3 is made up of 13 amino acids. Germline assignment: CDR1 MNHNS and CDR2 SASEGT. The CDR3, as DNA: TGTGCCAGCAGTGATGGGACAAGGCAGCCCCAGCATTTT. Its translation is CASSDGTRQPQHF.

In regard to this clone: The same CDR3 is also encoded by other DNA sequences in this sample. This rearrangement joins TRBV2 to TRBJ2-4; D is perhaps TRBD1 (6 bases). In germline, CDR1 is SNHLY, CDR2 FYNNEI. V lost 3 bases and J 7 bases, leaving 13 bases between the germline ends. The CDR3 has 14 amino acids. The CDR3 sequence: CASSETGIRNIQYF. For the CDR3, the DNA is TGTGCCAGCAGTGAGACAGGAATTCGGAACATTCAGTACTTC.

The V and J genes are TRBV18 and TRBJ2-1, with D perhaps TRBD2 (5 bases). Germline V gives CDR1 KGHSH, CDR2 LQKENI. Trimming removed 5 bases from V and 9 bases from J, with 14 bases in between. This CDR3 is built from 13 residues. DNA for the CDR3: TGTGCCAGCTCAGTTCTGCTAGCTGGTGAGCAGTTCTTC. Protein product: CASSVLLAGEQFF.

The chain uses TRBV5-1 and TRBJ1-4; 7 bases agree with TRBD1. The CDR3 totals 14 residues. The germline V gene has CDR1 SGHRS and CDR2 YFSETQ. Trimming cost V 3 bases and J 8 bases; bases outside gene matches: 7. The CDR3 DNA reads as TGCGCCAGCAGCTCTCAAGGGGGCGGCGAAAAACTGTTTTTT. Protein sequence: CASSSQGGGEKLFF.

The chain uses TRBV29-1 and TRBJ2-1, with 8 bases aligning to TRBD2. V trimming: 5 bases; J trimming: 3 bases; junction bases outside the gene matches: 9. Germline V gene sequence: CDR1 SQVTM, CDR2 ANQGSEA. The CDR3 runs 15 residues. This CDR3 reads CSVRIAGRSYNEQFF. The CDR3 DNA is TGCAGCGTTCGCATAGCGGGACGTAGCTACAATGAGCAGTTCTTC.

In this sample, this clone turned up a few times. This chain joins TRBV5-1 and TRBJ2-3; D may be TRBD1 (5 bases). CDR1 is SGHRS, CDR2 YFSETQ, per germline. With 4 bases removed from V and 1 base from J, the gap between germline ends came to 13 bases. CDR3 length equals 15 residues. The CDR3 reads CASSPVDRRTDTQYF. DNA for the CDR3: TGCGCCAGCAGCCCTGTCGACAGACGCACAGATACGCAGTATTTT.

The genes are TRBV12-3 or TRBV12-4 and TRBJ1-1; D is ambiguous. The CDR3 extends over 12 amino acids. Trimming left V 6 bases short and J 2 bases short, with 7 bases between. CDR3 DNA sequence: TGTGCCAGCAGGGGCCAAAACACTGAAGCTTTCTTT. The encoded protein is CASRGQNTEAFF.

This clone was observed a handful of times. The rearrangement links TRBV2 to TRBJ1-2; D is perhaps TRBD1 (6 bases). In germline, CDR1 is SNHLY, CDR2 FYNNEI. V was shortened by 7 bases and J by 2 bases, with 17 bases between the two germline ends. The CDR3 loop spans 15 amino acids. CDR3 in amino acids: CASTLGQTLNYGYTF. As DNA, the CDR3 is TGTGCCAGCACCCTAGGACAGACACTCAACTATGGCTACACCTTC.

This chain connects TRBV3-1 (or the pseudogene TRBV3-2) to TRBJ1-6; D is unresolved. Germline CDR1 LGHDT, CDR2 YNNKEL (reference sequence). The CDR3 length is 15 residues. The ends were cut back, 4 bases at V and 8 bases at J, with 15 bases in the middle. CDR3 in DNA: TGTGCCAGCAGCCCCCAGGTGGGTTGGTATTCACCCCTCCACTTT. Translating gives CASSPQVGWYSPLHF.

The CDR3 loop is CASSIRGRTEAFF. The CDR3 nucleotides are TGTGCCAGTAGTATCAGAGGGAGGACTGAAGCTTTCTTT. The chain joins TRBV19 to TRBJ1-1; D gene uncertain. The CDR3 length is 13 residues. V gave up 3 bases and J gave up 5 bases, with 10 bases separating them. Germline values: CDR1 LNHDA, CDR2 SQIVND (reference sequence).

This clone was recorded only once. This chain links TRBV12-3 or TRBV12-4 with TRBJ1-5, with D maybe TRBD1 (5 bases). The V gene lost 6 bases and the J gene lost 2 bases, with 5 bases spanning the gap. This CDR3 has 12 amino acids. This chain's CDR3 is CASRQGNQPQHF. In DNA, the CDR3 is TGTGCCAGCAGACAGGGCAATCAGCCCCAGCATTTT.

The chain has TRBV2 and TRBJ1-1; unclear D gene. The CDR3 covers 13 residues. Trimming shortened V by 1 base and J by 5 bases, and 8 bases separated the two germline ends. In germline, CDR1 is SNHLY, CDR2 FYNNEI. The DNA of the CDR3 is TGTGCCAGCAGTGAAGACAGACGGACTGAAGCTTTCTTT. Protein: CASSEDRRTEAFF.

This clone has just one count. This chain links TRBV7-2 with TRBJ2-7, with 16 nucleotides matching TRBD2. Germline lookup yields CDR1 SGHTA and CDR2 FQGNSA. The V gene end was trimmed by 5 bases and the J gene end by 1 base; junction bases not matched to a gene: 5. The CDR3 has 17 amino acids. The CDR3 bases are TGTGCCAGCAGCCGCGGGACTAGCGGGAGGGGGTCCTACGAGCAGTACTTC. This sequence encodes CASSRGTSGRGSYEQYF. Using reference TRBV7-2 and TRBJ2-7 for the parts outside the CDR3, the full variable domain is GAGVSQSPSNKVTEKGKDVELRCDPISGHTALYWYRQSLGQGLEFLIYFQGNSAPDKSGLPSDRFSAERTGGSVSTLTIQRTQQEDSAVYLCASSRGTSGRGSYEQYFGPGTRLTVT.

The rearrangement joins TRBV14 to TRBJ1-4; no clear D. CDR1 and CDR2 (germline): SGHDN, FVKESK. Between the trimmed V and J ends, which lost 1 base and 5 bases, there was a span of 11 bases. CDR3 length: 15 amino acids. The CDR3 DNA follows: TGTGCCAGCAGCCAAGTGAGAGGGAGGAATGAAAAACTGTTTTTT. This sequence encodes CASSQVRGRNEKLFF.

V and J are TRBV30 and TRBJ2-7; 7 bases line up with TRBD2. Germline-derived CDR1 and CDR2 are GTSNPN and SVGIG (reference sequence). V shed 1 base, J shed 6 bases, and the junction held 6 bases outside the gene matches. The CDR3 sequence is 13 residues long. CDR3 loop: CAWSDRGRGEQYV. The CDR3 DNA sequence: TGTGCCTGGAGTGATCGCGGGAGAGGCGAGCAGTACGTC.

The chain has TRBV19 and TRBJ1-1, with 9 bases lining up with TRBD1. The germline V gene encodes CDR1 LNHDA and CDR2 SQIVND (reference sequence). This CDR3 is 17 amino acids long. V lost 5 bases to trimming and J lost 0 bases; unmatched junction nucleotides: 10. The CDR3 coding sequence is TGTGCCAGTAGTCCGGGACAGGGTTTGACTTTGAACACTGAAGCTTTCTTT. Translation gives CASSPGQGLTLNTEAFF.

This chain joins TRBV30 and TRBJ1-2; the D gene is possibly TRBD1 (5 bases). The CDR3 has 13 amino acids. Trimming left V 4 bases short and J 3 bases short, with 12 bases between. In germline, CDR1 is GTSNPN, CDR2 SVGIG (reference sequence). The CDR3 spells CAWTDGTYYGYTF. DNA for the CDR3: TGTGCCTGGACGGACGGGACTTACTATGGCTACACCTTC.

The genes are TRBV5-6 and TRBJ2-7; 7 nucleotides match TRBD1. Germline V gene sequence: CDR1 SGHDT, CDR2 YYEEEE. The CDR3 runs 13 residues. V gave up 4 bases and J gave up 7 bases; unmatched junction bases: 8. The CDR3 nucleotides are TGTGCCAGCAGCCAAACAGGGGACCTTGAGCAGTACTTC. It codes for CASSQTGDLEQYF.

The chain is built from TRBV4-2 and TRBJ2-7, with 10 bases identical to TRBD2. Looked up from germline, CDR1 is LGHNA and CDR2 is YNFKEQ. This CDR3 is built from 16 residues. V lost 0 bases to trimming and J lost 4 bases; unmatched junction nucleotides: 6. Written as DNA, the CDR3 is TGTGCCAGCAGCCAAGACCCCCTAGCGGGAGCTTACGAGCAGTACTTC. Amino acids: CASSQDPLAGAYEQYF.

The genes are TRBV3-1 (or the pseudogene TRBV3-2) and TRBJ1-5, with D unresolved. Trimming pared 4 bases from V and 3 bases from J, leaving 10 bases between. The CDR3 length is 14 residues. Looked up from germline, CDR1 is LGHDT and CDR2 is YNNKEL (reference sequence). As DNA, the CDR3 is TGTGCCAGCAGCCTTGGGCCTTACAATCAGCCCCAGCATTTT. This encodes CASSLGPYNQPQHF.

This clone was recorded only once. DNA for the CDR3: TGTGCCAGCAGTGACAGGGTTAGCAATCAGCCCCAGCATTTT. Translation gives CASSDRVSNQPQHF. The rearrangement uses TRBV2 and TRBJ1-5; a possible D gene is TRBD1 (5 bases). V lost 3 bases to trimming and J lost 0 bases, with 6 bases between them. This CDR3 contains 14 residues. Germline V gives CDR1 SNHLY, CDR2 FYNNEI.

This clone appeared once. The sample contains more than one DNA sequence encoding this CDR3. The chain combines TRBV18 with TRBJ1-1, with D maybe TRBD1 (6 bases). The CDR3 contains 13 residues. V gave up 5 bases and J gave up 1 base, with 8 bases separating them. Germline lookup yields CDR1 KGHSH and CDR2 LQKENI. CDR3 region: CASSTGQNTEAFF. Written as DNA, the CDR3 is TGTGCCAGCTCAACGGGACAGAACACTGAAGCTTTCTTT.

This clone was counted once. This chain joins TRBV18 and TRBJ2-6; D not certain. The CDR3 is made up of 14 amino acids. Trimming removed 3 bases at V and 0 bases at J, with 3 bases between. Per the germline V gene, CDR1 is KGHSH and CDR2 is LQKENI. CDR3 sequence: CASSPISGANVLTF. The CDR3 DNA follows: TGTGCCAGCTCACCCATCTCTGGGGCCAACGTCCTGACTTTC. Together with reference TRBV18 and TRBJ2-6, the CDR3 gives the full variable domain: NAGVMQNPRHLVRRRGQEARLRCSPMKGHSHVYWYRQLPEEGLKFMVYLQKENIIDESGMPKERFSAEFPKEGPSILRIQQVVRGDSAAYFCASSPISGANVLTFGAGSRLTVL.

The V call is TRBV10-3, the J call TRBJ1-2; TRBD1 aligns across 7 bases. The CDR3 is made up of 13 amino acids. The trim removed 8 bases at V and 8 bases at J, leaving 11 bases unmatched. Germline CDR1 ENHRY, CDR2 SYGVKD. CDR3 sequence (DNA): TGTGCCATCCGCTTACAGGGGCCAGGGGGCTACACCTTC. Translating gives CAIRLQGPGGYTF.

In nucleotides, the CDR3 is TGTGCCAGCAATAATTGGGGCGGGGGGCGAAACAATGAGCAGTTCTTC. This sequence encodes CASNNWGGGRNNEQFF. This sequence joins TRBV6-8 and TRBJ2-1; the match to TRBD2 covers 8 bases. The V and J ends lost 7 bases and 5 bases, in that order; junction bases with no gene match: 13. Germline assignment: CDR1 MNHGY and CDR2 SAAAGT. CDR3 length: 16 amino acids.

This clone was found once. The genes are TRBV2 and TRBJ2-3, with TRBD1 matching over 10 bases. The CDR3 spans 15 residues. Trimming at V came to 6 bases and at J to 1 base, leaving 4 bases not matched to a gene. The V gene's germline CDR1 is SNHLY and CDR2 FYNNEI. The CDR3 spells CASRTGTGGTDTQYF. CDR3 DNA sequence: TGTGCCAGCAGGACCGGGACAGGGGGCACAGATACGCAGTATTTT.

The chain is built from TRBV6-4 and TRBJ2-7; TRBD2 matches at 10 bases. This CDR3 is built from 14 residues. J was trimmed by 6 bases and V by 5 bases; bases with no gene match: 7. Germline V CDR1 and CDR2: MRHNA, SNTAGT. As DNA, the CDR3 is TGTGCCAGCAGTTCAGCTAGCGGGAGTTTCGAGCAGTACTTC. This encodes CASSSASGSFEQYF.